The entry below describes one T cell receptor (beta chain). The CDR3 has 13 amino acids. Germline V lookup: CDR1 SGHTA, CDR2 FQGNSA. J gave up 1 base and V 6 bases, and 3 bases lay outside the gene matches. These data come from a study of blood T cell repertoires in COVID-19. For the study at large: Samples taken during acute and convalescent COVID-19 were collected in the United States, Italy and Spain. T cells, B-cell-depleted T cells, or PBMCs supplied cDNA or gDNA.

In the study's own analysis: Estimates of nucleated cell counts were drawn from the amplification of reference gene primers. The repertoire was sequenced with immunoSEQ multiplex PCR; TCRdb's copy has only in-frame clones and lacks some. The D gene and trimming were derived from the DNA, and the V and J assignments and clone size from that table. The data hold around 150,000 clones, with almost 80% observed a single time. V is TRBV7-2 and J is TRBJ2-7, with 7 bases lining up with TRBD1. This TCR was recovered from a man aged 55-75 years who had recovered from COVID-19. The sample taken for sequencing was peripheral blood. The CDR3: CASRRQGSYEQYF. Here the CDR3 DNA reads TGTGCCAGCAGACGACAGGGATCCTACGAGCAGTACTTC.